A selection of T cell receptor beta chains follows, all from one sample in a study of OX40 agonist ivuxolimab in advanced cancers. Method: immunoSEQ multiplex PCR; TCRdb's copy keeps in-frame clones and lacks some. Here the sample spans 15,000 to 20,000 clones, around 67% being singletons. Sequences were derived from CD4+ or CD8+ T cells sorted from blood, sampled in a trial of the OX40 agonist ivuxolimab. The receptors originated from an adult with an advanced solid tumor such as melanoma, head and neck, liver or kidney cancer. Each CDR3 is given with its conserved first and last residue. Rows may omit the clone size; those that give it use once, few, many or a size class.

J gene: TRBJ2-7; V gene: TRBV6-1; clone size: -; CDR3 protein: CASSVFGLSSYEQYF
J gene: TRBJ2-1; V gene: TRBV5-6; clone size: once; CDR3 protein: CASSLIGGTSGSWYNEQFF
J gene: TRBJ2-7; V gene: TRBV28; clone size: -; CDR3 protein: CASSRLDYEQYF
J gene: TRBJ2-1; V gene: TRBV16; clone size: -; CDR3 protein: CASNAGLPSSYNEQFF
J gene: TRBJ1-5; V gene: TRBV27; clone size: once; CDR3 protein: CASSGGRNQPQHF
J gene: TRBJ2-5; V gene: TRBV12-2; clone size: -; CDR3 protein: CASRLGRAGLETQYF
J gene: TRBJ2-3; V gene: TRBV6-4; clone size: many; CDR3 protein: CASSDTSGAGDTQYF
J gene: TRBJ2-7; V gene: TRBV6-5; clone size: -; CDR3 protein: CASSYSNEWDDEQYF
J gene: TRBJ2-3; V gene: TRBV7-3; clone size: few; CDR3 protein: CASSLTRGGLTRSVYSSTDTQYF
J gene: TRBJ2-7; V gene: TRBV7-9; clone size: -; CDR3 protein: CASSSGSSYEQYF
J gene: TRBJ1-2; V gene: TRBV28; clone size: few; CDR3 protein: CASIFGGNYGYTF
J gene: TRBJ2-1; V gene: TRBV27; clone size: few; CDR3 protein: CASSLAGSGYNEQFF
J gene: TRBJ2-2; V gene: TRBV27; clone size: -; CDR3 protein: CASSLVPSRAGELFF
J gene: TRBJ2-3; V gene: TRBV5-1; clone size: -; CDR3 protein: CASSQNTDTQYF
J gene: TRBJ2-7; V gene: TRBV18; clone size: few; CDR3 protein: CASSPFPDEQYF
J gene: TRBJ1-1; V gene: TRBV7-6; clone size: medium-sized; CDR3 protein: CASSLDGADRTYMNTEAFF
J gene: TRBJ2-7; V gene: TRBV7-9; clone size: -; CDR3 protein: CASSRLAGVEDEQYF
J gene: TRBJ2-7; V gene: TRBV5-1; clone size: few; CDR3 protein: CASSLGRGAPYEQYF
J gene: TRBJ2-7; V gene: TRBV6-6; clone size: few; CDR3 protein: CASSSPSYEQYF
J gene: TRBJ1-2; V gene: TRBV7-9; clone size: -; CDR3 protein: CASSSTGQGDGYTF
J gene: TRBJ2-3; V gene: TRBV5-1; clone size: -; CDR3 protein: CASSLATSGSNIDTQYF
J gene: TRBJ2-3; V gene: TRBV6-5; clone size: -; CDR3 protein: CASGGDTQYF
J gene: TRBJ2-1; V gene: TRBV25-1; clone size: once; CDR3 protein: CASSEWGTSGSFLDEQFF
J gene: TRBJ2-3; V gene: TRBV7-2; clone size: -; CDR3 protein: CASSPMAGRGFTDTQYF
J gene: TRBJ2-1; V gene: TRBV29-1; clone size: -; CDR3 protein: CSVGGNEQFF
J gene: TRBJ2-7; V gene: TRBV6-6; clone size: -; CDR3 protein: CASTSLAGVDEQYF
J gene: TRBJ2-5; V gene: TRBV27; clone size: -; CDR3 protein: CASSLGTGNQETQYF
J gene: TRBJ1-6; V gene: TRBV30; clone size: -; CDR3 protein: CAWSAVGAGSPLHF
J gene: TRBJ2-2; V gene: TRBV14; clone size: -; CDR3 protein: CASSQEIGGELFF
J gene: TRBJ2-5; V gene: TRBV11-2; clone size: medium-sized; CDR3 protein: CASSSPFGVRQETQYF
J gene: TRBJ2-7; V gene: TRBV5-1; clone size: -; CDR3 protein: CASSFSGTFYYEQYF
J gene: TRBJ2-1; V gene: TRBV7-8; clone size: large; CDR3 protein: CASSLDSGSSNEQFF
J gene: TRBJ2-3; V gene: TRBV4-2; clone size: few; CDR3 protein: CASSPRDSGDTDTQYF
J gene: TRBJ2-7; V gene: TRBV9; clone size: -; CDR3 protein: CASSDGSGFLFEQYF
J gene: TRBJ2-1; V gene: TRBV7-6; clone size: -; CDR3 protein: CASSPPVGGGGNEQFF
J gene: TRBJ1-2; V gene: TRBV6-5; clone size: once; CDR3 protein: CASSPTGGGGYGYTF
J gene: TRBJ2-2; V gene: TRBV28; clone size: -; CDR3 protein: CASRISGSGTGELFF